Following are 30 T cell receptor beta chains from one sample sequenced in a study of T cell responses to AZD1222 COVID-19 vaccine. Produced via immunoSEQ multiplex PCR; TCRdb's table is partial and in-frame only. The sample consists of under 150,000 clones, 88% of them appearing once. Sequencing used peripheral blood, obtained 28 days after the second AZD1222 dose. The source of these receptors is an adult who received the AZD1222 COVID-19 vaccine.

The chain uses TRBV6-5 and TRBJ1-1, with a possible D match to TRBD1 (6 bases). V lost 2 bases, J lost 4 bases, and 14 bases lay in between. This CDR3 has 15 amino acids. Germline V gives CDR1 MNHEY, CDR2 SVGAGI. Written as DNA, the CDR3 is TGTGCCAGCAGTTACGACGGGGGCTCGGGCACTGAAGCTTTCTTT. Translation: CASSYDGGSGTEAFF.

The V gene is TRBV11-2, the J gene TRBJ1-4; D is uncertain. The germline V gene has CDR1 SGHAT and CDR2 FQNNGV. The CDR3 extends over 11 amino acids. The ends were cut back, 6 bases at V and 8 bases at J, with 7 bases in the middle. The CDR3 DNA reads as TGTGCCAGCAGGCAGCTGGAAAAACTGTTTTTT. Protein: CASRQLEKLFF.

The chain recombines TRBV7-9 with TRBJ1-2; D unclear. The V gene lost 1 base and the J gene lost 9 bases, with 6 bases spanning the gap. The germline gives CDR1 SEHNR, CDR2 FQNEAQ (reference sequence). The CDR3 totals 11 residues. The chain's CDR3 is CASSLGPSYTF. CDR3 in DNA: TGTGCCAGCAGCTTAGGTCCCAGCTACACCTTC. The full variable domain, rest sourced from reference TRBV7-9 and TRBJ1-2, is DTGVSQNPRHKITKRGQNVTFRCDPISEHNRLYWYRQTLGQGPEFLTYFQNEAQLEKSRLLSDRFSAERPKGSFSTLEIQRTEQGDSAMYLCASSLGPSYTFGSGTRLTVV.

The chain combines TRBV7-9 with TRBJ1-4; D call uncertain. The germline V and J ends were trimmed by 5 bases and 3 bases, with 16 bases remaining between them. Germline V CDR1 and CDR2: SEHNR, FQNEAQ (reference sequence). This CDR3 is built from 16 residues. The CDR3 DNA sequence: TGTGCCAGCAGCCCAGCCGGCGGGGAGGCTAATGAAAAACTGTTTTTT. Translating it yields CASSPAGGEANEKLFF. The whole variable domain, filled in from reference TRBV7-9 and TRBJ1-4, reads DTGVSQNPRHKITKRGQNVTFRCDPISEHNRLYWYRQTLGQGPEFLTYFQNEAQLEKSRLLSDRFSAERPKGSFSTLEIQRTEQGDSAMYLCASSPAGGEANEKLFFGSGTQLSVL.

V is TRBV12-3 or TRBV12-4 and J is TRBJ2-7; 7 bases are a match to TRBD1. CDR3 length: 13 amino acids. J gave up 4 bases and V 5 bases, and 5 bases lay outside the gene matches. CDR3 region: CASSIRQGYEQYF. In DNA, the CDR3 is TGTGCCAGCAGTATTAGACAGGGTTACGAGCAGTACTTC.

This chain joins TRBV10-3 and TRBJ2-3; 7 bases are a match to TRBD2. Losses at the gene ends were 7 bases for V and 4 bases for J; bases not matched to a gene: 8. The CDR3 loop spans 14 amino acids. Germline V lookup: CDR1 ENHRY, CDR2 SYGVKD. In DNA form, the CDR3 reads TGTGCCATCACCTCGACGGCGGGAGCAGATACGCAGTATTTT. Its translation: CAITSTAGADTQYF.

The V and J genes are TRBV6-5 and TRBJ2-2, with 7 bases aligning to TRBD1. This CDR3 region has 16 residues. V lost 3 bases, J lost 0 bases, and 4 bases stayed unmatched. Germline V gene sequence: CDR1 MNHEY, CDR2 SVGAGI. The chain's CDR3 is CASSYDRVANTGELFF. CDR3 coding DNA: TGTGCCAGCAGTTATGACAGGGTCGCGAACACCGGGGAGCTGTTTTTT.

CDR3 DNA: TGTGCCAGCAGCTTAGACCGTGGACAGGGTAGGTTTCAGCCCCAGCATTTT. It encodes CASSLDRGQGRFQPQHF. V is TRBV7-2 and J is TRBJ1-5, with 8 bases lining up with TRBD1. Germline CDR1 reads SGHTA; CDR2 reads FQGNSA. The CDR3 is 17 residues long. V trimming: 1 base; J trimming: 6 bases; junction bases outside the gene matches: 11.

V gene TRBV25-1 combines with J gene TRBJ1-1, with TRBD1 as a possible D gene (5 bases). The CDR3 has 14 amino acids. CDR1 MGHDK and CDR2 SYGVNS come from the germline V gene. V shed 3 bases and J shed 0 bases, with 8 bases lying between them. The CDR3 DNA reads as TGTGCCAGCAGTGACTGGGGGATGAACACTGAAGCTTTCTTT. Translating it yields CASSDWGMNTEAFF. Full variable domain (remainder filled in from reference TRBV25-1 and TRBJ1-1): EADIYQTPRYLVIGTGKKITLECSQTMGHDKMYWYQQDPGMELHLIHYSYGVNSTEKGDLSSESTVSRIRTEHFPLTLESARPSHTSQYLCASSDWGMNTEAFFGQGTRLTVV.

The genes are TRBV5-6 and TRBJ2-7; no firm D call. Germline V gives CDR1 SGHDT, CDR2 YYEEEE. V dropped 4 bases and J dropped 3 bases, with 14 bases sitting between them. This CDR3 comprises 14 residues. The CDR3 DNA sequence: TGTGCCAGCAGCCTGGGCGGCCGGTTCTACGAGCAGTACTTC. Translated: CASSLGGRFYEQYF.

The chain employs TRBV5-6 and TRBJ2-7; 8 bases map to TRBD2. The CDR3 spans 14 residues. The germline gives CDR1 SGHDT, CDR2 YYEEEE. The J segment lost 4 bases and the V segment lost 4 bases, leaving 7 bases of the junction unmatched. The DNA of the CDR3 is TGTGCCAGCAGCCATGGGACTAGTGGTTACGAGCAGTACTTC. This encodes CASSHGTSGYEQYF.

The chain has TRBV2 and TRBJ2-3; weak D call: TRBD1 (6 bases). Per the germline V gene, CDR1 is SNHLY and CDR2 is FYNNEI. Trimming took 8 bases from V and 0 from J, leaving 18 bases between them. The length of the CDR3 is 16 residues. The CDR3 DNA reads TGTGCCAGCCACCCATACAGGGCTACTAGCACAGATACGCAGTATTTT. Protein sequence: CASHPYRATSTDTQYF.

A word on this clone: The sample carries other DNA sequences with the same CDR3. The gene calls are TRBV4-2 and TRBJ2-4; the D is unclear. The CDR3 loop spans 16 amino acids. Looked up from germline, CDR1 is LGHNA and CDR2 is YNFKEQ. V was shortened by 0 bases and J by 1 base, with 10 bases between the two germline ends. CDR3 in amino acids: CASSQEAGTAKNIQYF. The CDR3 DNA reads TGTGCCAGCAGCCAAGAGGCAGGTACGGCCAAAAACATTCAGTACTTC.

The chain combines TRBV27 with TRBJ1-1, with a weak D call TRBD1 (6 bases). The CDR3 runs 14 residues. Germline-derived CDR1 and CDR2 are MNHEY and SMNVEV (reference sequence). V lost 5 bases, J lost 0 bases, and 10 bases lay in between. The CDR3 DNA sequence: TGTGCCAGCAGTCTAACAGGGATGAACACTGAAGCTTTCTTT. This codes for CASSLTGMNTEAFF.

The gene calls are TRBV5-8 and TRBJ1-6, with 9 positions matching TRBD1. Germline CDR1 reads SGHTS; CDR2 reads YDEGEE. There are 14 residues in the CDR3. The junction had 5 bases not matched to a gene; V was cut back by 3 bases and J by 10 bases. The CDR3 DNA sequence: TGTGCCAGCAGCTGGGGACAGGGAATCTCACCCCTCCACTTT. Encoded protein: CASSWGQGISPLHF.

The chain links TRBV28 to TRBJ2-2; D not resolved. The V and J ends lost 7 bases and 8 bases respectively, with 14 bases between them. The germline CDR1 and CDR2 sequences are MDHEN and SYDVKM. The CDR3 is 13 amino acids. CDR3 sequence (DNA): TGTGCCAGCACCAAGACCGGTCGGGGGGAGCTGTTTTTT. This translates into CASTKTGRGELFF. Combining the CDR3 with reference TRBV28 and TRBJ2-2 gives the whole variable domain DVKVTQSSRYLVKRTGEKVFLECVQDMDHENMFWYRQDPGLGLRLIYFSYDVKMKEKGDIPEGYSVSREKKERFSLILESASTNQTSMYLCASTKTGRGELFFGEGSRLTVL.

This rearrangement joins TRBV11-2 to TRBJ2-7; D not certain. The ends were cut back, 1 base at V and 0 bases at J, with 7 bases in the middle. There are 14 residues in the CDR3. Germline V CDR1 and CDR2: SGHAT, FQNNGV. As DNA, the CDR3 is TGTGCCAGCAGCTTAGGGTTTAGCTCCTACGAGCAGTACTTC. This translates into CASSLGFSSYEQYF.

This chain joins TRBV28 and TRBJ1-5; D unresolved. This CDR3 has 15 residues. Looked up from germline, CDR1 is MDHEN and CDR2 is SYDVKM. Trimming removed 8 bases from V and 2 bases from J, with 16 bases in between. The CDR3: CASVNGLGGNQPQHF. Written as DNA, the CDR3 is TGTGCCAGCGTCAACGGACTCGGGGGCAATCAGCCCCAGCATTTT.

The chain carries TRBV4-3 and TRBJ1-6; D perhaps matches TRBD1 (5 bases). The V gene lost 4 bases and the J gene lost 3 bases, with 13 bases spanning the gap. Germline CDR1 reads LGHNA; CDR2 reads YSLEER. The CDR3 has 16 residues. CDR3 amino acids: CASSPDTEGYNSPLHF. Here the CDR3 DNA reads TGCGCCAGCAGCCCGGACACCGAGGGCTATAATTCACCCCTCCACTTT.

The V and J genes are TRBV11-1 and TRBJ2-7; D is perhaps TRBD1 or TRBD2 (5 bases each). The CDR3 is made up of 14 amino acids. Trimming pared 3 bases from V and 6 bases from J, leaving 15 bases between. From germline, CDR1 is SGHAT and CDR2 FQDESV (reference sequence). The CDR3 coding sequence is TGTGCCAGCAGCTTGGGCAGGGAAGGGAGCGAGCAGTACTTC. This encodes CASSLGREGSEQYF.

This chain connects TRBV4-1 to TRBJ1-1, with D perhaps matching TRBD1 (5 bases). In germline, CDR1 is MGHRA, CDR2 YSYEKL. The CDR3 covers 15 residues. Trimming cost V 4 bases and J 3 bases, with 15 bases left between them. The CDR3, as DNA: TGCGCCAGCAGCCCCTCAGGGAGTCGAGACACTGAAGCTTTCTTT. Translation: CASSPSGSRDTEAFF.

The chain joins TRBV15 to TRBJ1-2, with a possible D match to TRBD1 (6 bases). Trimming removed 0 bases from V and 4 bases from J, with 12 bases in between. The germline V gene has CDR1 LNHNV and CDR2 YYDKDF (reference sequence). This CDR3 spans 15 amino acids. The CDR3 nucleotides are TGTGCCACCAGCAGAGATCCTGGACAGCTCTATGGCTACACCTTC. Protein sequence: CATSRDPGQLYGYTF.

The chain is built from TRBV7-9 and TRBJ1-3; 7 bases align to TRBD1. V shed 5 bases, J shed 2 bases, and the junction held 15 bases outside the gene matches. The CDR3 runs to 18 residues. CDR1 and CDR2 from the germline V gene are SEHNR and FQNEAQ (reference sequence). This chain's CDR3 is CASSPGHRGGSAGNTIYF. CDR3 coding DNA: TGTGCCAGCAGCCCGGGGCACAGGGGTGGCTCGGCTGGAAACACCATATATTTT.

The V call is TRBV10-3, the J call TRBJ2-7; the D gene is possibly TRBD2 (5 bases). The CDR3 extends over 13 amino acids. Germline V lookup: CDR1 ENHRY, CDR2 SYGVKD. Trimming took off 8 bases at V and 2 bases at J, with 13 bases between the two ends. CDR3 in amino acids: CAISEGDPYEQYF. CDR3 coding DNA: TGTGCCATCTCCGAGGGAGACCCCTACGAGCAGTACTTC.

The V call is TRBV5-6, the J call TRBJ1-1, with 8 bases aligning to TRBD1. Germline-derived CDR1 and CDR2 are SGHDT and YYEEEE. This CDR3 region has 12 residues. The V segment lost 8 bases and the J segment 4 bases; nucleotides outside the gene matches: 4. The CDR3 DNA reads as TGTGCCAGTCAGGGGGCGACCACTGAAGCTTTCTTT. Its protein is CASQGATTEAFF.

This clone was found a few times. The rearrangement joins TRBV6-5 to TRBJ1-4; 12 bases align to TRBD1. The CDR3 contains 14 residues. Trimming at V came to 6 bases and at J to 7 bases, leaving 3 bases not matched to a gene. Germline lookup yields CDR1 MNHEY and CDR2 SVGAGI. The CDR3 here is CASSQGQGAEKLFF. In nucleotides, the CDR3 is TGTGCCAGCAGCCAGGGACAGGGGGCTGAAAAACTGTTTTTT.

The CDR3, as DNA: TGTGCCAGCAGCCAATATACAGGGGTTGTGGAGACCCAGTACTTC. Amino acid sequence: CASSQYTGVVETQYF. The V call is TRBV14, the J call TRBJ2-5; 7 nucleotides line up with TRBD1. The CDR3 is 15 residues long. Per germline, CDR1 SGHDN and CDR2 FVKESK. Trimming cost V 2 bases and J 5 bases; bases outside gene matches: 8.

This rearrangement joins TRBV11-2 to TRBJ2-7; a possible D gene is TRBD1 (5 bases). Trimming left V 5 bases short and J 0 bases short, with 17 bases between. This CDR3 spans 16 amino acids. The V gene's germline CDR1 is SGHAT and CDR2 FQNNGV. As DNA, the CDR3 is TGTGCCAGCAGCCCCCTCGGAACAGGCAGCTCCTACGAGCAGTACTTC. Translation gives CASSPLGTGSSYEQYF. The complete variable domain, with remaining parts taken from reference TRBV11-2 and TRBJ2-7, reads EAGVAQSPRYKIIEKRQSVAFWCNPISGHATLYWYQQILGQGPKLLIQFQNNGVVDDSQLPKDRFSAERLKGVDSTLKIQPAKLEDSAVYLCASSPLGTGSSYEQYFGPGTRLTVT.

The V call is TRBV19, the J call TRBJ1-5; TRBD1 aligns across 10 bases. Germline assignment: CDR1 LNHDA and CDR2 SQIVND (reference sequence). V was pared by 6 bases and J by 4 bases, with 9 bases of the junction left unmatched. The length of the CDR3 is 16 residues. The CDR3 DNA reads as TGTGCCAGTAGCCCCCGACAGGGGGCGGCTAATCAGCCCCAGCATTTT. Amino acid sequence: CASSPRQGAANQPQHF.

This clone was seen a single time. The chain carries TRBV7-2 and TRBJ2-2, with D unclear. Germline CDR1 is SGHTA and CDR2 is FQGNSA. The V gene lost 5 bases and the J gene lost 6 bases, with 7 bases spanning the gap. CDR3 length: 12 amino acids. The CDR3 is CASSRRAGELFF. In DNA form, the CDR3 reads TGTGCCAGCAGCCGTAGGGCCGGGGAGCTGTTTTTT.